This entry lists 5 T cell receptor beta chains sequenced from one sample in a study of blood T cells in healthy people across ages. Together with a sample-barcoded 5' primer, a J-beta primer mix was included in a second PCR lasting roughly 6 to 12 cycles. TCRdb passed the 5' RACE reads through MiXCR, listing each CDR3 protein once. Found here are around 1,900,000 distinct CDR3 sequences, about 39% of them singletons; the top ten hold around 23%. Material: blood. The receptors derive from a human donor in good health.

V and J are TRBV29-1 and TRBJ1-5; D unresolved. CDR1 is SQVTM and CDR2 is ANQGSEA in the germline V gene. There are 17 residues in the CDR3. V lost 0 bases and J 0 bases, leaving 15 bases between the germline ends. The CDR3 here is CSVEDGQLHYSNQPQHF. The CDR3 DNA is TGCAGCGTTGAAGATGGGCAGTTACACTATAGCAATCAGCCCCAGCATTTT.

This clonotype has a count of ten or more. The CDR3 spells CASCSSGGAGEKLFF. CDR3 in DNA: TGTGCCAGCTGCTCGTCGGGGGGCGCGGGGGAAAAACTGTTTTTT. This chain uses TRBV7-6 with TRBJ1-4, with D perhaps matching TRBD1 (6 bases). From germline, CDR1 is SGHVS and CDR2 FNYEAQ. The CDR3 runs to 15 residues. V lost 8 bases and J 8 bases, leaving 21 bases between the germline ends.

This clonotype was found a few times. V gene TRBV29-1 combines with J gene TRBJ1-5; D gene ambiguous. Trimming took 6 bases from V and 5 from J, leaving 14 bases between them. Germline CDR1 SQVTM, CDR2 ANQGSEA. The CDR3 is 13 residues long. As DNA, the CDR3 is TGCAGCGTAAGAGAACACTTAGATCAGCCCCAGCATTTT. Its translation: CSVREHLDQPQHF.

This clonotype appeared a few times. The chain joins TRBV20-1 to TRBJ1-5; D remains unclear. CDR1 and CDR2 from the germline V gene are DFQATT and SNEGSKA (reference sequence). The CDR3 loop spans 14 amino acids. V lost 5 bases to trimming and J lost 1 base, with 12 bases between them. For the CDR3, the DNA is TGCAGTGCTGGAGCAAAATTAAGCAATCAGCCCCAGCATTTT. Translated, it gives CSAGAKLSNQPQHF.

About this clonotype: As the CDR3 is not closed by the conserved phenylalanine or tryptophan, this likely results from a read error. The chain has TRBV7-2 and TRBJ1-2; D unclear. Trimming cost V 5 bases and J 5 bases, with 18 bases left between them. The V gene's germline CDR1 is SGHTA and CDR2 FQGNSA. The CDR3 is 15 amino acids. DNA for the CDR3: TGTGCCAGCAGCCACATCCAATTCCACAAATATGGCTACACCCTC. This gives the protein CASSHIQFHKYGYTL.